The T cell receptor (beta chain) under discussion was sequenced for a study of OX40 agonist ivuxolimab in advanced cancers. Study-level information: Each patient was given ivuxolimab into a vein every 2 weeks, at 0.01 to 10 mg/kg.

Study findings and constraints: In the 0.1 to 3.0 mg/kg range, CD4+ and CD8+ blood T cells had expanded clonally by week 6. Part of the nonresponder group also had normalized T-cell clonal expansion that was low. Antigens targeted by the expanded peripheral T cells were not determined.

Assay: immunoSEQ multiplex PCR; the TCRdb copy retains only in-frame clones and omits some. The sample lists 65,000 to 85,000 clones, roughly nine tenths occurring once. In this sample, this clone turned up once. Its antigen is unidentified. Trimming took 5 bases from V and 2 from J; bases not matched to a gene: 10. The CDR3 extends over 17 amino acids. Germline V gives CDR1 LNHDA, CDR2 SQIVND (reference sequence). This specimen was CD4+ or CD8+ T cells sorted from blood, taken in a trial of the OX40 agonist ivuxolimab. The clonotype was recovered from an adult with an advanced solid tumor such as melanoma, head and neck, liver or kidney cancer. The chain couples TRBV19 to TRBJ2-1, with 9 bases matching TRBD2. Written as DNA, the CDR3 is TGTGCCAGTAGTCTCCGGGTGGCGGGAGGGACCTACAATGAGCAGTTCTTC. Protein sequence: CASSLRVAGGTYNEQFF.